The 20 T cell receptor beta chains presented below share a single source sample, sequenced in a study of blood T cell repertoires in COVID-19. Using immunoSEQ multiplex PCR, the repertoire was profiled, and TCRdb retains in-frame clones only, with some absent. The repertoire holds about 170,000 clones, with approximately 84% as singletons. Input material: peripheral blood. The receptor source for this set is a man in his sixties or seventies with active or convalescent COVID-19.

The rearrangement joins TRBV5-1 to TRBJ2-7, with TRBD2 identical over 7 bases. The germline V gene encodes CDR1 SGHRS and CDR2 YFSETQ. The CDR3 has 14 residues. Trimming at V came to 5 bases and at J to 2 bases, leaving 7 bases not matched to a gene. CDR3 protein: CASSPGGVPYEQYF. CDR3 sequence (DNA): TGCGCCAGCAGTCCGGGAGGTGTCCCCTACGAGCAGTACTTC.

V usage is TRBV3-1 (or the pseudogene TRBV3-2) and J usage is TRBJ1-2; D might be TRBD1 (5 bases). Germline V CDR1 and CDR2: LGHDT, YNNKEL (reference sequence). The CDR3 loop spans 13 amino acids. V lost 4 bases, J lost 6 bases, and 12 bases lay in between. In DNA form, the CDR3 reads TGTGCCAGCAGCCCGACCGGGGGAAATGGCTACACCTTC. Translated: CASSPTGGNGYTF.

The gene calls are TRBV6-5 and TRBJ2-1, with 8 bases that match TRBD1. The CDR3 extends over 15 amino acids. After removal of 6 bases from V and 8 bases from J, the junction contained 12 bases not matched to a gene. Germline-derived CDR1 and CDR2 are MNHEY and SVGAGI. The CDR3 protein is CASSWLGQGADEQFF. Here the CDR3 DNA reads TGTGCCAGCAGCTGGCTGGGGCAGGGGGCCGATGAGCAGTTCTTC.

In regard to this clone: At one boundary the junction diverges from the germline segment, which might be a read error. The CDR3 loop reads CASRSPGLVFVF. In nucleotides, the CDR3 is TGTGCCAGCAGAAGTCCGGGACTAGTCTTTGTCTTC. The genes are TRBV2 and TRBJ2-1, with TRBD2 identical over 8 bases. Germline CDR1 is SNHLY and CDR2 is FYNNEI. The CDR3 runs to 12 residues.

This clone was picked up a small number of times. The CDR3 bases are TGTGCCAGCAGCTTAGAAGGGGGCACTGAAGCTTTCTTT. Residues: CASSLEGGTEAFF. V gene TRBV7-9 combines with J gene TRBJ1-1; tentatively, D is TRBD1 (6 bases). With 1 base removed from V and 4 bases from J, the gap between germline ends came to 7 bases. CDR1 is SEHNR, CDR2 FQNEAQ, per germline (reference sequence). The CDR3 consists of 13 residues. Looking up the rest from reference TRBV7-9 and TRBJ1-1 gives the full variable domain: DTGVSQNPRHKITKRGQNVTFRCDPISEHNRLYWYRQTLGQGPEFLTYFQNEAQLEKSRLLSDRFSAERPKGSFSTLEIQRTEQGDSAMYLCASSLEGGTEAFFGQGTRLTVV.

The chain carries TRBV27 and TRBJ1-2; 9 bases line up with TRBD1. The V gene's germline CDR1 is MNHEY and CDR2 SMNVEV (reference sequence). V lost 7 bases to trimming and J lost 7 bases; unmatched junction nucleotides: 16. The CDR3 runs to 16 residues. This CDR3 is CASKTTGTGSLFGYTF. The CDR3 coding sequence is TGTGCCAGCAAAACAACCGGGACAGGGTCTCTCTTTGGCTACACCTTC.

This clone is a singleton in its sample. The genes are TRBV5-5 and TRBJ1-5; possibly TRBD1 for D (5 bases). The V end lost 2 bases, the J end lost 10 bases, and 19 bases lay between the germline ends. Germline V gene sequence: CDR1 SGHKS, CDR2 YYEKEE (reference sequence). This CDR3 contains 15 residues. The CDR3 DNA sequence: TGTGCCAGCAGCTTAACTGACAGTGGGGGGGTTCCCCAGCATTTT. As protein: CASSLTDSGGVPQHF.

The V gene is TRBV12-3 or TRBV12-4, the J gene TRBJ2-1; TRBD2 agrees at 8 bases. Trimming cost V 1 base and J 16 bases; bases outside gene matches: 3. The CDR3 is 11 amino acids. This chain's CDR3 is CASSLGTSSFF. The CDR3 DNA is TGTGCCAGCAGTTTAGGGACTAGCAGTTTCTTC.

CDR3 DNA sequence: TGTGCCAGCAGCCAGAAGGGGGGGAGCACAGATACGCAGTATTTT. Its translation: CASSQKGGSTDTQYF. This chain links TRBV14 with TRBJ2-3; maybe TRBD2 (7 bases). The germline gives CDR1 SGHDN, CDR2 FVKESK. The CDR3 loop spans 15 amino acids. V was trimmed by 3 bases and J by 0 bases, leaving 10 bases between them.

The rearrangement joins TRBV30 to TRBJ2-7; 12 bases match TRBD2. CDR1 GTSNPN and CDR2 SVGIG come from the germline V gene (reference sequence). V was pared by 2 bases and J by 4 bases, with 3 bases of the junction left unmatched. The CDR3 spans 14 residues. CDR3 sequence reads: CAWSRGLAGYEQYF. CDR3 coding DNA: TGTGCCTGGAGTCGAGGACTAGCGGGGTACGAGCAGTACTTC.

Note on this clone: The sample has other DNA sequences that encode this CDR3 too. V and J are TRBV7-2 and TRBJ1-5, with D possibly being TRBD1 (6 bases). Deletions cut 6 bases from V and 4 bases from J, with 10 bases between. CDR1 is SGHTA and CDR2 is FQGNSA in the germline V gene. The CDR3 sequence is 13 residues long. The CDR3 spells CASSPQGNQPQHF. The CDR3 coding sequence is TGTGCCAGCAGTCCACAGGGAAATCAGCCCCAGCATTTT.

The chain uses TRBV28 and TRBJ2-7; TRBD2 might be the D (7 bases). The CDR3 loop spans 14 amino acids. Germline CDR1 is MDHEN and CDR2 is SYDVKM. V was clipped by 6 bases and J by 2 bases, with 14 bases between them. Written as DNA, the CDR3 is TGTGCCAGCAGCGGGGGGCCGGGAACCTACGAGCAGTACTTC. Amino acids: CASSGGPGTYEQYF.

The chain uses TRBV5-8 and TRBJ2-2; 14 positions match TRBD2. Germline V CDR1 and CDR2: SGHTS, YDEGEE. V was pared by 8 bases and J by 1 base, with 10 bases of the junction left unmatched. This CDR3 has 18 amino acids. The CDR3 DNA reads as TGTGCCAGACCACCCGGACTAGCGGGGGGTAAGAACACCGGGGAGCTGTTTTTT. Translated: CARPPGLAGGKNTGELFF.

The chain is built from TRBV5-1 and TRBJ1-1; D is uncertain. Germline V gene lookup returns CDR1 SGHRS and CDR2 YFSETQ. V was cut by 3 bases and J by 3 bases, with 12 bases left in between. The CDR3 contains 14 residues. CDR3 DNA: TGCGCCAGCAGCTACCTGGGGAGGGACACTGAAGCTTTCTTT. This codes for CASSYLGRDTEAFF.

The chain joins TRBV30 to TRBJ1-2, with D possibly TRBD1 on 5 matching bases. V was pared by 0 bases and J by 3 bases, with 20 bases between. CDR1 and CDR2 (germline): GTSNPN, SVGIG (reference sequence). This CDR3 has 17 residues. Here the CDR3 reads CAWSVRPGSVVYYGYTF. Here the CDR3 DNA reads TGTGCCTGGAGTGTACGGCCAGGGTCGGTGGTATACTATGGCTACACCTTC.

This chain uses TRBV5-1 with TRBJ1-1; weak D call: TRBD1 (5 bases). The CDR3 totals 14 residues. V was shortened by 1 base and J by 3 bases, with 10 bases between the two germline ends. Germline V lookup: CDR1 SGHRS, CDR2 YFSETQ. CDR3 sequence: CASSLIPGDTEAFF. The CDR3 DNA sequence: TGCGCCAGCAGCTTGATCCCGGGGGACACTGAAGCTTTCTTT.

The rearrangement uses TRBV6-2 or TRBV6-3 and TRBJ2-7; TRBD2 is a possible D gene (5 bases). V lost 2 bases and J lost 0, with 11 bases in between. The germline gives CDR1 MNHEY, CDR2 SVGEGT. The CDR3 loop spans 15 amino acids. CDR3 sequence: CASSYLGRDSYEQYF. As DNA, the CDR3 is TGTGCCAGCAGTTACCTCGGACGGGACTCCTACGAGCAGTACTTC.

DNA of the CDR3: TGTGCCAGTACCATAGGGGACAGGGGGCAGCCCCAGCATTTT. Translating gives CASTIGDRGQPQHF. This sequence joins TRBV28 and TRBJ1-5, with TRBD1 matching over 11 bases. CDR3 length: 14 residues. CDR1 and CDR2 from the germline V gene are MDHEN and SYDVKM. The V segment lost 9 bases and the J segment 7 bases; nucleotides outside the gene matches: 8. Supplemented by reference TRBV28 and TRBJ1-5, the full variable domain reads DVKVTQSSRYLVKRTGEKVFLECVQDMDHENMFWYRQDPGLGLRLIYFSYDVKMKEKGDIPEGYSVSREKKERFSLILESASTNQTSMYLCASTIGDRGQPQHFGDGTRLSIL.

This sequence joins TRBV5-5 and TRBJ2-3; D might be TRBD2 (5 bases). V was cut by 0 bases and J by 0 bases, with 11 bases left in between. The CDR3 is made up of 16 amino acids. In germline, CDR1 is SGHKS, CDR2 YYEKEE (reference sequence). The CDR3 region has the DNA TGTGCCAGCAGCTTGGGTCTAGCAGTTAGCACAGATACGCAGTATTTT. As protein: CASSLGLAVSTDTQYF.

The V gene is TRBV7-8, the J gene TRBJ1-2; 10 bases align to TRBD1. The CDR3 is 16 residues long. V lost 1 base to trimming and J lost 3 bases; unmatched junction nucleotides: 5. Germline values: CDR1 SGHVS, CDR2 FQNEAQ. The CDR3 region has the DNA TGTGCCAGCAGCTTAGGACTAGGGACAGGGGACTATGGCTACACCTTC. Its protein is CASSLGLGTGDYGYTF.